This T cell receptor (beta chain) was sequenced in a study of shared clonotypes between healthy human individuals. Sorted-subset replicate PCRs used 200 ng of genomic DNA. This amount corresponded to 30,000 to 35,000 T cell genomes. Libraries were prepared by immunoSEQ multiplex PCR; TCRdb keeps only in-frame clonotypes and omits some of them. The table lists roughly 570,000 clones, 98% of them singletons. Germline V gene sequence: CDR1 SGHRS, CDR2 YFSETQ. V dropped 4 bases and J dropped 1 base, with 11 bases sitting between them. The CDR3 has 15 residues. Positively selected for CCR7, the CD45RO-negative cells used as naive CD8 cells excluded terminally differentiated effector memory CD45RA+ cells. Donors were healthy HIV-negative adults without recently reported acute infections or vaccinations.

This receptor was taken from a man aged 25-45 years in good health. Sequencing was carried out using naive CD8+ T cells sorted from blood. The V gene is TRBV5-1, the J gene TRBJ2-2; possibly TRBD2 for D (5 bases). The CDR3, as DNA: TGCGCCAGCAGCATCCCCGGGGTGAACACCGGGGAGCTGTTTTTT. Its translation is CASSIPGVNTGELFF.